The 26 T cell receptor beta chains below all came from one sample that was sequenced in a study of CD8 T cells in Susac syndrome. Random hexamers were used to reverse transcribe the RNA input (roughly 0.5 to 1 ug). TCRdb fed the immunoSEQ multiplex PCR reads into MiXCR, producing one record per CDR3 protein. The repertoire holds 95,000 to 150,000 distinct CDR3 sequences, with around 94% as singletons. The sequenced sample consisted of CD4+ T cells from PBMCs. These receptors were obtained from a human donor in good health.

The V gene is TRBV5-1, the J gene TRBJ1-2, with 7 bases fitting TRBD1. The CDR3 length is 16 residues. CDR1 and CDR2 (germline): SGHRS, YFSETQ. Trimming took 4 bases from V and 6 from J; bases not matched to a gene: 15. The CDR3 sequence is CASSQMPRDRVHGYTF. CDR3 sequence (DNA): TGCGCCAGCAGCCAAATGCCCCGGGACAGAGTCCATGGCTACACCTTC.

The V gene is TRBV7-6, the J gene TRBJ2-7; TRBD2 might be the D (5 bases). The length of the CDR3 is 14 residues. CDR1 and CDR2 from the germline V gene are SGHVS and FNYEAQ. The V gene lost 4 bases and the J gene lost 0 bases, with 10 bases spanning the gap. This CDR3 reads CASSSLSVSYEQYF. CDR3 in DNA: TGTGCCAGCAGCTCCCTTAGCGTCTCCTACGAGCAGTACTTC.

J is TRBJ2-3 and V is TRBV29-1; 10 nucleotides align to TRBD2. The CDR3 has 14 residues. The junction had 1 base not matched to a gene; V was cut back by 4 bases and J by 0 bases. CDR1 is SQVTM, CDR2 ANQGSEA, per germline. The DNA for the CDR3 is TGCAGCGTTGGGACTAGCGGTAGCACAGATACGCAGTATTTT. Translating it yields CSVGTSGSTDTQYF.

This chain links TRBV7-2 with TRBJ2-1, with D tentatively TRBD2 (6 bases). The germline CDR1 and CDR2 sequences are SGHTA and FQGNSA. The CDR3 sequence is 16 residues long. Trimming shortened V by 6 bases and J by 0 bases, and 15 bases separated the two germline ends. The CDR3 coding sequence is TGTGCCAGCAGTTTCGGCGGGGTGGGCTCCTACAATGAGCAGTTCTTC. This translates into CASSFGGVGSYNEQFF.

V gene TRBV29-1 combines with J gene TRBJ2-7; TRBD2 aligns across 8 bases. V gave up 1 base and J gave up 4 bases; unmatched junction bases: 3. Looked up from germline, CDR1 is SQVTM and CDR2 is ANQGSEA. The length of the CDR3 is 13 residues. The CDR3 loop reads CSVEAGGGYEQYF. DNA for the CDR3: TGCAGCGTTGAAGCGGGAGGGGGGTACGAGCAGTACTTC.

The rearrangement uses TRBV6-2 or TRBV6-3 and TRBJ2-7; 8 nucleotides match TRBD1. The CDR3 loop spans 13 amino acids. The V segment lost 6 bases and the J segment 5 bases; nucleotides outside the gene matches: 6. Germline CDR1 MNHEY, CDR2 SVGEGT. The CDR3 region has the DNA TGTGCCAGCAGAGAGACAGGGGAGGACGAGCAGTACTTC. As protein: CASRETGEDEQYF.

The gene calls are TRBV2 and TRBJ2-6; 8 bases map to TRBD1. The CDR3 spans 17 residues. Germline V CDR1 and CDR2: SNHLY, FYNNEI. The V segment lost 6 bases and the J segment 0 bases; nucleotides outside the gene matches: 7. The CDR3 here is CASRARTGHSGANVLTF. CDR3 DNA: TGTGCCAGCAGGGCGAGGACAGGGCACTCTGGGGCCAACGTCCTGACTTTC.

The CDR3 spells CASSEASDTEAFF. The DNA for the CDR3 is TGTGCCAGCAGTGAAGCAAGCGACACTGAAGCTTTCTTT. The chain uses TRBV6-1 and TRBJ1-1, with no clear D. This CDR3 has 13 residues. The germline V gene encodes CDR1 MNHNS and CDR2 SASEGT. V lost 0 bases and J 3 bases, leaving 5 bases between the germline ends.

The CDR3 here is CASTSMGGANTEAFF. The CDR3 DNA is TGCGCCAGCACCTCCATGGGGGGCGCGAACACTGAAGCTTTCTTT. V is TRBV5-1 and J is TRBJ1-1; D perhaps matches TRBD1 (6 bases). V was pared by 6 bases and J by 1 base, with 16 bases between. CDR1 and CDR2 from the germline V gene are SGHRS and YFSETQ. The CDR3 covers 15 residues. Using reference TRBV5-1 and TRBJ1-1 for the parts outside the CDR3, the full variable domain is KAGVTQTPRYLIKTRGQQVTLSCSPISGHRSVSWYQQTPGQGLQFLFEYFSETQRNKGNFPGRFSGRQFSNSRSEMNVSTLELGDSALYLCASTSMGGANTEAFFGQGTRLTVV.

CDR3 region: CASSGYLGGEQFF. CDR3 nucleotides: TGTGCCAGCAGCGGCTATCTGGGGGGTGAGCAGTTCTTC. The rearrangement joins TRBV7-2 to TRBJ2-1; TRBD2 might be the D (6 bases). Germline CDR1 is SGHTA and CDR2 is FQGNSA. CDR3 length equals 13 residues. V lost 5 bases and J 9 bases, leaving 14 bases between the germline ends.

The V gene is TRBV5-1, the J gene TRBJ2-7; D tentatively reads TRBD1 or TRBD2 (5 bases each). This CDR3 contains 13 residues. V was pared by 4 bases and J by 0 bases, with 8 bases between. Germline V CDR1 and CDR2: SGHRS, YFSETQ. The chain's CDR3 is CASSPGSSYEQYF. The CDR3 region has the DNA TGCGCCAGCAGCCCAGGGAGCTCCTACGAGCAGTACTTC.

The chain carries TRBV5-6 and TRBJ1-4, with D maybe TRBD1 (5 bases). CDR3 length equals 16 residues. V was pared by 2 bases and J by 3 bases, with 14 bases between. CDR1 SGHDT and CDR2 YYEEEE come from the germline V gene. Here the CDR3 DNA reads TGTGCCAGCAGCTTCTACCGGGGCGCGGCTAATGAAAAACTGTTTTTT. Translating it yields CASSFYRGAANEKLFF.

The chain combines TRBV6-1 with TRBJ1-1; D call uncertain. CDR1 is MNHNS and CDR2 is SASEGT in the germline V gene. Trimming removed 6 bases from V and 3 bases from J, with 14 bases in between. This CDR3 is built from 14 residues. The CDR3 reads CASRFRLDDTEAFF. CDR3 in DNA: TGTGCCAGCAGATTCAGATTGGACGACACTGAAGCTTTCTTT.

This sequence joins TRBV29-1 and TRBJ2-7, with D hard to call. Deletions cut 7 bases from V and 4 bases from J, with 14 bases between. This CDR3 has 12 residues. Germline loops: CDR1 SQVTM, CDR2 ANQGSEA. As DNA, the CDR3 is TGCAGCGAGGACGAGACGGCATACGAGCAGTACTTC. This gives the protein CSEDETAYEQYF.

This clonotype appeared once. The rearrangement uses TRBV18 and TRBJ2-2; TRBD2 agrees at 10 bases. After removal of 1 base from V and 6 bases from J, the junction contained 2 bases not matched to a gene. The CDR3 is 15 amino acids. Germline V lookup: CDR1 KGHSH, CDR2 LQKENI. The CDR3 region has the DNA TGTGCCAGCTCACCACGGCTAGCGGGAGCCGGGGAGCTGTTTTTT. It codes for CASSPRLAGAGELFF.

CDR3 bases: TGTGCCAGCAGAACCGGGACAGACTATGGCTACACCTTC. Translating it yields CASRTGTDYGYTF. The chain recombines TRBV3-1 with TRBJ1-2; 7 nucleotides agree with TRBD1. Germline V CDR1 and CDR2: LGHDT, YNNKEL (reference sequence). This CDR3 has 13 residues. V lost 6 bases to trimming and J lost 3 bases; unmatched junction nucleotides: 4.

CDR3 DNA: TGTGCCAGCAGCCGTACTAGCGGGAGTGTCGACACCGGGGAGCTGTTTTTT. It specifies CASSRTSGSVDTGELFF. The gene calls are TRBV5-4 and TRBJ2-2; 11 bases line up with TRBD2. Germline V gives CDR1 SGHNT, CDR2 YYREEE (reference sequence). The CDR3 is 17 amino acids. V lost 4 bases to trimming and J lost 3 bases; unmatched junction nucleotides: 8.

This chain connects TRBV19 to TRBJ2-1; TRBD2 matches at 10 bases. Trimming at V came to 7 bases and at J to 2 bases, leaving 17 bases not matched to a gene. CDR3 length: 19 amino acids. The germline V gene encodes CDR1 LNHDA and CDR2 SQIVND (reference sequence). The CDR3: CASTTGTFTSGKTYNEQFF. CDR3 nucleotide sequence: TGTGCCAGTACCACCGGGACGTTCACTAGCGGGAAAACCTACAATGAGCAGTTCTTC.

The rearrangement links TRBV7-8 to TRBJ1-2; 7 bases agree with TRBD1. The ends lost 5 bases at V and 6 bases at J; junction bases unmatched: 12. This CDR3 is 15 amino acids long. The germline CDR1 and CDR2 sequences are SGHVS and FQNEAQ. The CDR3 coding sequence is TGTGCCAGCAGCGAGGGGGCCTGGCGGGGTGATGGCTACACCTTC. It is translated as CASSEGAWRGDGYTF.

This clonotype was seen once. CDR3 loop: CASSGGTGNQPQHF. CDR3 DNA: TGTGCCAGCAGCGGAGGGACAGGCAATCAGCCCCAGCATTTT. The chain uses TRBV7-9 and TRBJ1-5; 7 bases map to TRBD1. There are 14 residues in the CDR3. V lost 5 bases, J lost 2 bases, and 3 bases stayed unmatched. Germline lookup yields CDR1 SEHNR and CDR2 FQNEAQ (reference sequence). Complete variable domain (other parts from reference TRBV7-9 and TRBJ1-5): DTGVSQNPRHKITKRGQNVTFRCDPISEHNRLYWYRQTLGQGPEFLTYFQNEAQLEKSRLLSDRFSAERPKGSFSTLEIQRTEQGDSAMYLCASSGGTGNQPQHFGDGTRLSIL.

In its sample, this clonotype was seen once. This sequence joins TRBV6-6 and TRBJ2-4, with TRBD1 as a possible D gene (6 bases). Trimming left V 4 bases short and J 6 bases short, with 16 bases between. Germline V lookup: CDR1 MNHNY, CDR2 SVGAGI (reference sequence). The CDR3 has 15 residues. CDR3 amino acids: CASSSPYPDRNIQYF. CDR3 bases: TGTGCCAGCAGTTCACCTTACCCGGACAGAAACATTCAGTACTTC.

For the CDR3, the DNA is TGCAGCGTTGGTGGACAGGGAGGCTACGAGCAGTACTTC. It is translated as CSVGGQGGYEQYF. The chain combines TRBV29-1 with TRBJ2-7, with 8 bases fitting TRBD1. The CDR3 covers 13 residues. Germline V CDR1 and CDR2: SQVTM, ANQGSEA. V was pared by 4 bases and J by 3 bases, with 5 bases of the junction left unmatched.

The chain is built from TRBV6-5 and TRBJ2-7; D unresolved. Germline values: CDR1 MNHEY, CDR2 SVGAGI. Trimming stripped 8 bases from V and 1 base from J, with 9 bases between. The CDR3 contains 12 residues. The CDR3 region is CASLGLSYEQYF. The CDR3 DNA sequence: TGTGCCAGCCTGGGGTTATCCTACGAGCAGTACTTC.

The V and J genes are TRBV20-1 and TRBJ1-1, with D unresolved. V was clipped by 6 bases and J by 2 bases, with 10 bases between them. Looked up from germline, CDR1 is DFQATT and CDR2 is SNEGSKA (reference sequence). The CDR3 length is 12 residues. CDR3 coding DNA: TGCAGTGCCCACCCGAAAAACACTGAAGCTTTCTTT. It is translated as CSAHPKNTEAFF.

This chain uses TRBV29-1 with TRBJ1-2; 9 nucleotides align to TRBD1. Germline values: CDR1 SQVTM, CDR2 ANQGSEA. The CDR3 is 14 residues long. The J segment lost 8 bases and the V segment lost 5 bases, leaving 12 bases of the junction unmatched. CDR3 nucleotide sequence: TGCAGCGTTTCCCCTGGACAGGGGCTCGAGGGCTACACCTTC. This translates into CSVSPGQGLEGYTF. The full variable domain, with the rest looked up from reference TRBV29-1 and TRBJ1-2, is SAVISQKPSRDICQRGTSLTIQCQVDSQVTMMFWYRQQPGQSLTLIATANQGSEATYESGFVIDKFPISRPNLTFSTLTVSNMSPEDSSIYLCSVSPGQGLEGYTFGSGTRLTVV.

The chain carries TRBV10-3 and TRBJ1-1; D call uncertain. CDR1 and CDR2 from the germline V gene are ENHRY and SYGVKD. The CDR3 loop spans 16 amino acids. The V and J ends lost 2 bases and 0 bases respectively, with 13 bases between them. The CDR3 sequence is CAISETSVAMNTEAFF. The CDR3 region has the DNA TGTGCCATCAGTGAGACCTCCGTAGCCATGAACACTGAAGCTTTCTTT.